The clone carrying this T cell receptor beta chain has only a few counts. Its antigen is unidentified. Per the germline V gene, CDR1 is SGHRS and CDR2 is YFSETQ. The CDR3 is made up of 17 amino acids. The V segment lost 2 bases and the J segment 0 bases; nucleotides outside the gene matches: 4. The data stem from a study of T-cell reconstitution after alpha-beta-depleted transplantation in children. Unique molecular identifiers were built into the TCRbeta library. One entry per CDR3 protein results from TCRdb running MiXCR on the PCR reads. The sample consists of 250,000 to 400,000 distinct CDR3 sequences, approximately 20% of them appearing once. Points from the study as a whole: About two months after transplant, alpha-beta T cells reportedly came from several hundred expanded graft clones. The origin of high day-60 TCRbeta diversity in some patients lay in surviving recipient T cells and thymic progenitors. Hyperexpanded clones declined; after one year, newly produced T cells mostly supplied diversity.

V gene TRBV5-1 combines with J gene TRBJ2-1, with 11 positions matching TRBD2. The source material was PBMCs, mostly from graft donor cells, sampled 180 days after TCRalphabeta/CD19-depleted stem cell transplant. The receptor comes from a male patient younger than 18 who had a stem cell transplant for acute lymphoblastic leukemia, so the T cells may come from the graft donor. CDR3: CASSFTSGSFSYNEQFF. CDR3 in DNA: TGCGCCAGCAGCTTTACTAGCGGGAGCTTCTCCTACAATGAGCAGTTCTTC.